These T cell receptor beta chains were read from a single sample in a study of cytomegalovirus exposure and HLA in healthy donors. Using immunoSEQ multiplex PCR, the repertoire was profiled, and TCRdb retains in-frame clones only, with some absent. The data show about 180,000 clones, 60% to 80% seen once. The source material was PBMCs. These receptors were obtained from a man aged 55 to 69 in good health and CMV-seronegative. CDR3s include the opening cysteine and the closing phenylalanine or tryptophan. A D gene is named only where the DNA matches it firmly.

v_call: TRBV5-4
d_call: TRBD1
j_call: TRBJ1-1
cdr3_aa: CASSYSGTGATEAFF

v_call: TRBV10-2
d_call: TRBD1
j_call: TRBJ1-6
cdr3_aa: CASSDTGGDSPLHF

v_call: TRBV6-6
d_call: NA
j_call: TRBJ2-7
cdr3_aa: CASGQYSYEQYF

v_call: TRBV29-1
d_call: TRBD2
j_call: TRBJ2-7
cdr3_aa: CSVTAGGREQYF

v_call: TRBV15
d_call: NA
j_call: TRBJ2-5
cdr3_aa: CATSSVGRGESQYF

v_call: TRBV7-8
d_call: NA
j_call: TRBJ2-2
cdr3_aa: CASSIQGNTGELFF

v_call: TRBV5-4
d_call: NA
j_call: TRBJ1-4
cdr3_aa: CASSLAGGIREKLFF

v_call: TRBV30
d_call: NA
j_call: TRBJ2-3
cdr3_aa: CAWSAGFSTDTQYF

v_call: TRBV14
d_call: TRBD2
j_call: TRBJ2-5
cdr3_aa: CASSQELAGRETQYF

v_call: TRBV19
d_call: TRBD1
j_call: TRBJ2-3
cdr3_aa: CASTPDRGQTDTQYF

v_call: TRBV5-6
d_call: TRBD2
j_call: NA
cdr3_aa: CASSGGGEQYF

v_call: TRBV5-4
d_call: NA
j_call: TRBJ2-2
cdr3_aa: CASSLEPNGGELFF

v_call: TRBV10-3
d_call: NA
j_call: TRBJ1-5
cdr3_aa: CAISDSPEGAQHF

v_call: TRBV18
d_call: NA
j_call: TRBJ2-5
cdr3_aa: CASTKGETETQYF

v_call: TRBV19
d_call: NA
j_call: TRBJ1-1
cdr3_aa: CASSTPGRAFF

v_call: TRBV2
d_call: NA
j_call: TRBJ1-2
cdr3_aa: CASSEVAGSYGYTF

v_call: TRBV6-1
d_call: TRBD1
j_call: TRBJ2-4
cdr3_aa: CASSIQGGIQYF

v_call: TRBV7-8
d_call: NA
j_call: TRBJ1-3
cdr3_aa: CASSSGRGLAGNTIYF

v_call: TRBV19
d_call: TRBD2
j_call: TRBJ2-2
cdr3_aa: CASSARRRGDTGELFF

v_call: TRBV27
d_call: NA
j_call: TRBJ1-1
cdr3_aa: CASSLGQTTEAFF

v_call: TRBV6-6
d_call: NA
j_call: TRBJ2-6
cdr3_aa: CASRPTAGANVLTF

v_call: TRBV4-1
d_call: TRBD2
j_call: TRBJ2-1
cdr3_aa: CASSQAPTVASGSNEQFF

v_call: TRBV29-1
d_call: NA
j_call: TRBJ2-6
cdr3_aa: CSVEVTGTTSGANVLTF

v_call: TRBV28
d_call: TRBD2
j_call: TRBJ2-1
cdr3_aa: CASSSRGGSGRNYNEQFF

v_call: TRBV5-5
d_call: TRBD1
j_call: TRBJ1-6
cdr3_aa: CASSRLRQGRDNSPLHF

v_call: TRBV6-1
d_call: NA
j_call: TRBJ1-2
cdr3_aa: CASSYVGYTF

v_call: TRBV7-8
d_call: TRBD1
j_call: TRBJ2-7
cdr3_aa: CASVWTGGPYEQYF

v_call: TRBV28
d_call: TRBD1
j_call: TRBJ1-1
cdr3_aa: CASSLSGGGPEAFF

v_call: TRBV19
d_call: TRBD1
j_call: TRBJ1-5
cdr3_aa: CASSAPGQGAGQPQHF

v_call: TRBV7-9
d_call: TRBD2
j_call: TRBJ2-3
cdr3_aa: CASSSSMQREIVDTQYF

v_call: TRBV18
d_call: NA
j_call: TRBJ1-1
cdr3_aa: CASSLAGWALAAEAFF

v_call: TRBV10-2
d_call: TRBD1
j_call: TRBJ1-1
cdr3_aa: CASSETAGGTEAFF

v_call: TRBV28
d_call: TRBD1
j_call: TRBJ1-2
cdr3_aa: CASRRTGAYGYTF

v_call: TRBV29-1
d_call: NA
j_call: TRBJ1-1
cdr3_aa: CSVLPRGNTEAFF

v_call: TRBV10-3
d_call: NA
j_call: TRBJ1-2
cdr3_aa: CAIKARLEDYGYPF

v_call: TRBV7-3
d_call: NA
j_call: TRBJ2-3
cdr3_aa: CASSSGDFTDTQYF

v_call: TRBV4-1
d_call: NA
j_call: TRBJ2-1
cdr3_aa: CASSQVGARALGFF

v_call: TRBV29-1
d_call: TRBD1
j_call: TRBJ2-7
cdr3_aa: CSVEIRGQDDYEQYF

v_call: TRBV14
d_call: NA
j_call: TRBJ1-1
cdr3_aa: CASRQQAYPNTEAFF

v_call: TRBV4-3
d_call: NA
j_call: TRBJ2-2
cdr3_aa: CASSLSVNTGELFF

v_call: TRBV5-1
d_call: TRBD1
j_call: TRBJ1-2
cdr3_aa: CASSWDRGGFGYTF

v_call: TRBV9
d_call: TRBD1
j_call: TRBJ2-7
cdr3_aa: CASSVDETGLGEQYF

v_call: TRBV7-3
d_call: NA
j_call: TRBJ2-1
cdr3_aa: CASSQETDSTEGGFGSYNEQFF

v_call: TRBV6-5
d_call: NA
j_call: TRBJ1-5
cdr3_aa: CASSYSSRVQPQHF

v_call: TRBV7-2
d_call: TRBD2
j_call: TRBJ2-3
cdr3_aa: CASSLVAGESDTQYF

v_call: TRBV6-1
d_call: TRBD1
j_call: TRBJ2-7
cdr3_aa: CASSETPGQGSREQYF

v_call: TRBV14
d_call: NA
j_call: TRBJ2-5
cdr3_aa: CASRKQEGTLETQYF

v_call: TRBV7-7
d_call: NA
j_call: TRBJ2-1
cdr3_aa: CASSLKGSNEQFF

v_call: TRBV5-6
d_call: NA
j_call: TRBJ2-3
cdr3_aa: CASTHFISQGPDTQYF

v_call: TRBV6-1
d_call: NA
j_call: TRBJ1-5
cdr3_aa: CASSEERGMGNQPQHF

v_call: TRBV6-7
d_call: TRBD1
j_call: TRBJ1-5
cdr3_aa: CASSSKTGGCQPQHF

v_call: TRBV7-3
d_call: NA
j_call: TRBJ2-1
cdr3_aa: CASSLIGSNEQFF

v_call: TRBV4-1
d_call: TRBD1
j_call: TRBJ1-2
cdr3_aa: CASSQETGLNYGYTF

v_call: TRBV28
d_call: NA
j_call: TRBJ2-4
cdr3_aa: CASSPPPRDGIQYF

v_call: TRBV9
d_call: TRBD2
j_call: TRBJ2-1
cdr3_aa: CASSKRLALDEQFF

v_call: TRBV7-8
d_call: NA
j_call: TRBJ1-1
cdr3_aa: CASSLQGGNTEAFF

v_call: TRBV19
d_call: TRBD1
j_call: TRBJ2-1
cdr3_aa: CASSMDRGFYNEQFF

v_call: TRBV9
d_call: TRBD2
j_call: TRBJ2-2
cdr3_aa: CASSPIGGADRTGELFF